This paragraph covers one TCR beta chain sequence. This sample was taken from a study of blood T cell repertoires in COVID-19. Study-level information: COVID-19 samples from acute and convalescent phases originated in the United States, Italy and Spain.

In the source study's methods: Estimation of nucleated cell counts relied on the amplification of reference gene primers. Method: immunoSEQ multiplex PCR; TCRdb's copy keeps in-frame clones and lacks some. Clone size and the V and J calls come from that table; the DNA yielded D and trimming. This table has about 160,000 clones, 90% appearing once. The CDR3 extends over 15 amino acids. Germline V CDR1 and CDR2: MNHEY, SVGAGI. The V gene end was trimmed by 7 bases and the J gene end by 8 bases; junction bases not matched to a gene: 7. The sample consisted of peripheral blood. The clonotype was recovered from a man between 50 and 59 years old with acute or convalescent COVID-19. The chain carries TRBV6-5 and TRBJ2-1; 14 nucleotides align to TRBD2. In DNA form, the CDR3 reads TGTGCCAGCAAACGACTAGCGGGGGGGCAGGATGAGCAGTTCTTC. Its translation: CASKRLAGGQDEQFF.